Shown below are 24 T cell receptor beta chains from a single sample sequenced in a study of CD8 T cells in Susac syndrome. RNA amounts of roughly 0.45 to 1 ug underwent reverse transcription with random hexamers. Each CDR3 protein is one row after TCRdb ran MiXCR on the immunoSEQ multiplex PCR reads. This sample has 130,000 to 150,000 distinct CDR3 sequences, with roughly 94% found just once. The source material was CD4+ T cells from PBMCs. These receptors were taken from a human donor in good health.

This sequence joins TRBV18 and TRBJ1-5, with 9 bases that match TRBD1. The CDR3 covers 15 residues. Germline V gene lookup returns CDR1 KGHSH and CDR2 LQKENI. The J segment lost 7 bases and the V segment lost 0 bases, leaving 4 bases of the junction unmatched. CDR3 loop: CASSPPGTGYQPQHF. The CDR3 nucleotides read TGTGCCAGCTCACCACCCGGGACAGGGTACCAGCCCCAGCATTTT.

This clonotype was recorded a few times. In DNA form, the CDR3 reads TGTGCCAGCAGTTCTGGGACAGGGGGAGGCTACACCTTC. Translated: CASSSGTGGGYTF. The chain is built from TRBV27 and TRBJ1-2; 11 bases agree with TRBD1. This CDR3 comprises 13 residues. Germline V lookup: CDR1 MNHEY, CDR2 SMNVEV (reference sequence). The junction had 3 bases not matched to a gene; V was cut back by 4 bases and J by 8 bases.

In its sample, this clonotype was seen a few times. The rearrangement links TRBV18 to TRBJ2-7, with TRBD2 matching over 8 bases. Germline CDR1 reads KGHSH; CDR2 reads LQKENI. With 0 bases clipped from V and 2 bases from J, the junction kept 3 bases outside the gene matches. The CDR3 is 15 residues long. CDR3 coding DNA: TGTGCCAGCTCACCACCGTTAGCGGGGACCTACGAGCAGTACTTC. It codes for CASSPPLAGTYEQYF. Full variable domain (missing parts from reference TRBV18 and TRBJ2-7): NAGVMQNPRHLVRRRGQEARLRCSPMKGHSHVYWYRQLPEEGLKFMVYLQKENIIDESGMPKERFSAEFPKEGPSILRIQQVVRGDSAAYFCASSPPLAGTYEQYFGPGTRLTVT.

The rearrangement links TRBV20-1 to TRBJ2-7; 8 nucleotides match TRBD2. The CDR3 is 14 amino acids. Germline CDR1 DFQATT, CDR2 SNEGSKA (reference sequence). V dropped 1 base and J dropped 1; count of bases not matched to a gene: 3. CDR3 bases: TGCAGTGCTAGAGTCGGGGGGGATTCCTACGAGCAGTACTTC. Protein: CSARVGGDSYEQYF.

The rearrangement joins TRBV18 to TRBJ2-3; the D gene is possibly TRBD2 (5 bases). Trimming removed 2 bases from V and 0 bases from J, with 9 bases in between. Germline CDR1 is KGHSH and CDR2 is LQKENI. This CDR3 has 15 amino acids. The CDR3 spells CASSPIQRSTDTQYF. The CDR3 DNA reads as TGTGCCAGCTCACCAATCCAGCGGAGCACAGATACGCAGTATTTT.

The genes are TRBV27 and TRBJ1-4; D might be TRBD1 (5 bases). CDR1 MNHEY and CDR2 SMNVEV come from the germline V gene (reference sequence). The CDR3 runs to 16 residues. Trimming removed 6 bases from V and 0 bases from J, with 14 bases in between. CDR3 protein: CASRTDVEATNEKLFF. CDR3 nucleotide sequence: TGTGCCAGCAGGACAGATGTCGAGGCAACTAATGAAAAACTGTTTTTT.

The chain carries TRBV5-1 and TRBJ1-1; 8 nucleotides line up with TRBD1. V trimming: 0 bases; J trimming: 4 bases; junction bases outside the gene matches: 8. The germline V gene encodes CDR1 SGHRS and CDR2 YFSETQ. The CDR3 is 16 amino acids. The chain's CDR3 is CASSLVFQGASTEAFF. CDR3 coding DNA: TGCGCCAGCAGCTTGGTTTTCCAGGGGGCTTCCACTGAAGCTTTCTTT.

The chain couples TRBV9 to TRBJ1-1; D possibly corresponds to TRBD1 (5 bases). Trimming removed 4 bases at V and 6 bases at J, with 19 bases between. The germline V gene has CDR1 SGDLS and CDR2 YYNGEE. CDR3 length: 15 residues. The CDR3 region is CASSPNTGRGAEAFF. The CDR3 region has the DNA TGTGCCAGCAGCCCCAATACAGGAAGGGGAGCTGAAGCTTTCTTT.

DNA of the CDR3: TGCAGTGCTATAACCCCAGGATACGAGCAGTACTTC. Protein product: CSAITPGYEQYF. The chain links TRBV20-1 to TRBJ2-7; D is ambiguous. Germline values: CDR1 DFQATT, CDR2 SNEGSKA (reference sequence). The V end was cut by 4 bases, the J end by 4 bases, with 11 bases between. The CDR3 is 12 residues long.

This sequence joins TRBV20-1 and TRBJ2-5, with 7 bases fitting TRBD1. Per the germline V gene, CDR1 is DFQATT and CDR2 is SNEGSKA (reference sequence). The CDR3 covers 14 residues. The V and J ends lost 3 bases and 5 bases, in that order; junction bases with no gene match: 9. The CDR3 spells CSARLGQWRETQYF. The CDR3 DNA reads TGCAGTGCTAGGCTGGGACAGTGGAGGGAGACCCAGTACTTC.

This chain uses TRBV6-1 with TRBJ2-1; D possibly matches TRBD1 or TRBD2 (5 bases each). The CDR3 runs to 17 residues. Germline V CDR1 and CDR2: MNHNS, SASEGT. The germline V and J ends were trimmed by 3 bases and 5 bases, with 20 bases remaining between them. This CDR3 is CASSDRAEGRGNNEQFF. CDR3 sequence (DNA): TGTGCCAGCAGTGACCGTGCTGAGGGACGTGGGAACAATGAGCAGTTCTTC.

The chain joins TRBV10-3 to TRBJ2-7; 7 nucleotides match TRBD1. The CDR3 totals 14 residues. The ends lost 6 bases at V and 2 bases at J; junction bases unmatched: 7. Germline values: CDR1 ENHRY, CDR2 SYGVKD. The chain's CDR3 is CAIRPGQFTYEQYF. The CDR3 nucleotides read TGTGCCATCAGGCCGGGACAGTTTACCTACGAGCAGTACTTC.

This chain connects TRBV24-1 to TRBJ2-1; perhaps TRBD2 as D (6 bases). The CDR3 loop spans 17 amino acids. Trimming cost V 5 bases and J 2 bases, with 18 bases left between them. Germline CDR1 is KGHDR and CDR2 is SFDVKD. The CDR3: CATSGGTGSIPYNEQFF. The CDR3 DNA is TGTGCCACCAGTGGTGGTACCGGGAGTATCCCCTACAATGAGCAGTTCTTC.

The chain employs TRBV29-1 and TRBJ1-2; D gene uncertain. The CDR3 is made up of 10 amino acids. Germline V gene sequence: CDR1 SQVTM, CDR2 ANQGSEA. Between the trimmed V and J ends, which lost 4 bases and 8 bases, there was a span of 8 bases. The CDR3 reads CSVGGVGYTF. The CDR3 DNA reads TGCAGCGTTGGCGGGGTCGGCTACACCTTC.

CDR3 protein: CASSQVRGADTQYF. The CDR3 coding sequence is TGTGCCAGCAGCCAAGTGAGGGGGGCAGATACGCAGTATTTT. The chain couples TRBV3-1 to TRBJ2-3, with D perhaps matching TRBD1 or TRBD2 (6 bases each). This CDR3 is 14 amino acids long. In germline, CDR1 is LGHDT, CDR2 YNNKEL (reference sequence). The V gene lost 1 base and the J gene lost 4 bases, with 9 bases spanning the gap.

This chain links TRBV6-2 or TRBV6-3 with TRBJ2-6; 8 bases are a match to TRBD2. This CDR3 is 16 amino acids long. Germline CDR1 is MNHEY and CDR2 is SVGEGT. The V gene end was trimmed by 6 bases and the J gene end by 2 bases; junction bases not matched to a gene: 6. The CDR3 DNA reads as TGTGCCAGCAGACCCGGGGGGGAGACTGGGGCCAACGTCCTGACTTTC. It translates to CASRPGGETGANVLTF.

The chain uses TRBV5-4 and TRBJ1-4; weak D call: TRBD1 (6 bases). This CDR3 is built from 14 residues. With 4 bases removed from V and 10 bases from J, the gap between germline ends came to 17 bases. CDR1 and CDR2 (germline): SGHNT, YYREEE (reference sequence). This chain's CDR3 is CASSDGIRGGKLFF. Written as DNA, the CDR3 is TGTGCCAGCAGCGACGGGATCAGGGGAGGAAAACTGTTTTTT.

V is TRBV27 and J is TRBJ2-2; unclear D gene. V lost 5 bases and J 3 bases, leaving 13 bases between the germline ends. Germline loops: CDR1 MNHEY, CDR2 SMNVEV (reference sequence). The CDR3 sequence is 15 residues long. The CDR3 DNA sequence: TGTGCCAGCAGTCGATCCGACTCGTACACCGGGGAGCTGTTTTTT. Its protein product is CASSRSDSYTGELFF.

This clonotype has a single count. The V and J genes are TRBV30 and TRBJ1-4, with D maybe TRBD1 (6 bases). CDR3 length equals 13 residues. Per germline, CDR1 GTSNPN and CDR2 SVGIG (reference sequence). V dropped 1 base and J dropped 3 bases, with 6 bases sitting between them. CDR3 protein: CAWSEGANEKLFF. CDR3 in DNA: TGTGCCTGGAGTGAGGGGGCTAATGAAAAACTGTTTTTT.

J is TRBJ2-7 and V is TRBV7-2, with 7 bases that match TRBD1. The CDR3 has 15 residues. The junction had 6 bases not matched to a gene; V was cut back by 4 bases and J by 0 bases. CDR1 is SGHTA, CDR2 FQGNSA, per germline. CDR3 in amino acids: CASSSQGSPSYEQYF. The CDR3, as DNA: TGTGCCAGCAGCTCACAGGGGAGCCCCTCCTACGAGCAGTACTTC.

Only one count was recorded for this clonotype. The chain couples TRBV25-1 to TRBJ1-3; D may be TRBD1 (6 bases). CDR3 size: 15 residues. The V end was cut by 6 bases, the J end by 4 bases, with 16 bases between. Germline V gene data show CDR1 as MGHDK and CDR2 as SYGVNS. The CDR3 DNA reads as TGTGCCAGCAGCGCGAGGGGACAAGGCGGAAACACCATATATTTT. Translated: CASSARGQGGNTIYF.

The chain combines TRBV6-2 or TRBV6-3 with TRBJ2-1, with TRBD2 identical over 15 bases. V was pared by 4 bases and J by 10 bases, with 8 bases of the junction left unmatched. This CDR3 has 16 amino acids. Germline V lookup: CDR1 MNHEY, CDR2 SVGEGT. The CDR3 DNA reads TGTGCCAGCAGTTCCCCGGGACTAGCGGGAGGTAGGGAGCAGTTCTTC. Translation gives CASSSPGLAGGREQFF.

This chain uses TRBV7-9 with TRBJ1-1; D gene ambiguous. This CDR3 is 11 amino acids long. Between the trimmed V and J ends, which lost 2 bases and 6 bases, there was a span of 4 bases. Germline V gives CDR1 SEHNR, CDR2 FQNEAQ (reference sequence). The CDR3 DNA reads TGTGCCAGCAGCTTATTATCTGAAGCTTTCTTT. It codes for CASSLLSEAFF.

This chain joins TRBV6-5 and TRBJ1-1; perhaps TRBD1 as D (5 bases). V was trimmed by 2 bases and J by 5 bases, leaving 9 bases between them. Germline V gene sequence: CDR1 MNHEY, CDR2 SVGAGI. The CDR3 spans 13 residues. CDR3 region: CASSYGEGTEAFF. The CDR3 nucleotides read TGTGCCAGCAGTTACGGGGAGGGGACTGAAGCTTTCTTT.